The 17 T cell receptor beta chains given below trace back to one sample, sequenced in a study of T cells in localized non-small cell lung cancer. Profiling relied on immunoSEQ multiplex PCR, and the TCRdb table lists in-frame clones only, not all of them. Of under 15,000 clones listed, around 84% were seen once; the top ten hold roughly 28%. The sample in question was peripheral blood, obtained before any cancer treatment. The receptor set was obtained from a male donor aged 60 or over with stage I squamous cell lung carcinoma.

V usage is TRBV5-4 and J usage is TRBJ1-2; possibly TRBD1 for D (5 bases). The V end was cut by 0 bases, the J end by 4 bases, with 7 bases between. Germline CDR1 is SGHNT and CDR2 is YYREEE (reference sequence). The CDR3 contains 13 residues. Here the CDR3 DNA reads TGTGCCAGCAGCTTGGACAGGTCCTATGGCTACACCTTC. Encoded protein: CASSLDRSYGYTF.

The CDR3 bases are TGTGCCAGCAGCCTACTAGCGGGAGCTCTCGATGAGCAGTTCTTC. Translated: CASSLLAGALDEQFF. The chain recombines TRBV7-8 with TRBJ2-1; TRBD2 agrees at 11 bases. This CDR3 has 15 amino acids. Germline V gene sequence: CDR1 SGHVS, CDR2 FQNEAQ. Trimming removed 5 bases from V and 8 bases from J; junction bases left unmatched: 8.

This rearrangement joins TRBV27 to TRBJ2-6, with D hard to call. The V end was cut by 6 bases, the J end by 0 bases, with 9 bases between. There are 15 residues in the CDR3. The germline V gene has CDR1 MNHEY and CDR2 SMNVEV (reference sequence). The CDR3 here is CASRVGNSGANVLTF. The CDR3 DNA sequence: TGTGCCAGCAGGGTTGGTAACTCTGGGGCCAACGTCCTGACTTTC.

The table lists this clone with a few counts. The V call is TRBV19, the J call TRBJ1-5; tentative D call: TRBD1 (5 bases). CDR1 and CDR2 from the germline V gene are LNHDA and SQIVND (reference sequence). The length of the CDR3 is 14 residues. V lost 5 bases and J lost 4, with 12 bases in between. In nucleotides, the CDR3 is TGTGCCAGTAGTGGGGCCAGAAGGAATCAGCCCCAGCATTTT. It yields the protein CASSGARRNQPQHF.

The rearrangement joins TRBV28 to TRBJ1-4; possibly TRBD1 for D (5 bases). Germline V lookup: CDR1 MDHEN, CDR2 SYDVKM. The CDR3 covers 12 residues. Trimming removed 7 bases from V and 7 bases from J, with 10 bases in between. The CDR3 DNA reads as TGTGCCAGCAACACGGGGCGTGAAAAACTGTTTTTT. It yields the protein CASNTGREKLFF. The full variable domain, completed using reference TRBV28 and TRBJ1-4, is DVKVTQSSRYLVKRTGEKVFLECVQDMDHENMFWYRQDPGLGLRLIYFSYDVKMKEKGDIPEGYSVSREKKERFSLILESASTNQTSMYLCASNTGREKLFFGSGTQLSVL.

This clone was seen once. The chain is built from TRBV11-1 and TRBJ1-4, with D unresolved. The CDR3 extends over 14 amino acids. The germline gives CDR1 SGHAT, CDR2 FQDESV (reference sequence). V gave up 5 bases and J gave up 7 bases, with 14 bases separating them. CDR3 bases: TGTGCCAGCAGCGAGGGCTCCCTGGGTGAAAAACTGTTTTTT. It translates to CASSEGSLGEKLFF.

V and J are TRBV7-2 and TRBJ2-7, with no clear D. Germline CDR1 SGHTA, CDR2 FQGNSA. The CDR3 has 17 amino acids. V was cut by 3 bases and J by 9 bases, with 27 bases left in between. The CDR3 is CASSLVGPSLPLVGQYF. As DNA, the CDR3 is TGTGCCAGCAGCTTGGTGGGTCCTTCCTTACCCCTGGTCGGGCAGTACTTC.

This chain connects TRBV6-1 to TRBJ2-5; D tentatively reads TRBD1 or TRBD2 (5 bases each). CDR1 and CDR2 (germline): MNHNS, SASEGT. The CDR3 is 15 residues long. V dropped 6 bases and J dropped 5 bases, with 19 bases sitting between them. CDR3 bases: TGTGCCAGCAGCCTCGGGCAGGGAAGAGGGGAGACCCAGTACTTC. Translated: CASSLGQGRGETQYF.

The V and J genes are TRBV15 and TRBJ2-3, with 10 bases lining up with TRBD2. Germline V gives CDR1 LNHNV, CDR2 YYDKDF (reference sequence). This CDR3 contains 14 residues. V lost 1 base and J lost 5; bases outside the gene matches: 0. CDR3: CATSRGLAGDTQYF. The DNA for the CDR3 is TGTGCCACCAGCAGAGGACTAGCGGGAGATACGCAGTATTTT.

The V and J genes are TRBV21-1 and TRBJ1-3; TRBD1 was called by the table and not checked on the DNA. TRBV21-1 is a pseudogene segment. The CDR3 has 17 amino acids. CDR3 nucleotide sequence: TGTGCCAGCAGCGCGACCGGGACAGTGAGCTCTGGAAACACCATATATTTT. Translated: CASSATGTVSSGNTIYF.

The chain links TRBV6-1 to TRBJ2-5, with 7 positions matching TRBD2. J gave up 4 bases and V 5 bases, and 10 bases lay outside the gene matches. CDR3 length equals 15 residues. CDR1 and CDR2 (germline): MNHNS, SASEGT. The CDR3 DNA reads TGTGCCAGCAGTACCAACCTAGCGGCCTCAGAGACCCAGTACTTC. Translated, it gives CASSTNLAASETQYF.

The CDR3 here is CASSLEGTGGYNEQFF. The CDR3 bases are TGCGCCAGCAGCTTGGAGGGGACAGGGGGCTACAATGAGCAGTTCTTC. The rearrangement links TRBV5-1 to TRBJ2-1; 11 nucleotides agree with TRBD1. Germline CDR1 reads SGHRS; CDR2 reads YFSETQ. J gave up 3 bases and V 0 bases, and 2 bases lay outside the gene matches. The CDR3 loop spans 16 amino acids.

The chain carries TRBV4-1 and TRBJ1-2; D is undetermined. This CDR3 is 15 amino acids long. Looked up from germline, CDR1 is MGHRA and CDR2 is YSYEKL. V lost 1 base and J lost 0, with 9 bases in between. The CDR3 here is CASSQASQANYGYTF. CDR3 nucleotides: TGCGCCAGCAGCCAAGCCTCCCAGGCTAACTATGGCTACACCTTC.

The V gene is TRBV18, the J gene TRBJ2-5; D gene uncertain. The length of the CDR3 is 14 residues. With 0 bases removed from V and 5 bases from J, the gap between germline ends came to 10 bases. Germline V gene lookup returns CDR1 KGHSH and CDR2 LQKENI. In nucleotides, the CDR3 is TGTGCCAGCTCACCACCAGGCCAGGAGGAGACCCAGTACTTC. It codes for CASSPPGQEETQYF.

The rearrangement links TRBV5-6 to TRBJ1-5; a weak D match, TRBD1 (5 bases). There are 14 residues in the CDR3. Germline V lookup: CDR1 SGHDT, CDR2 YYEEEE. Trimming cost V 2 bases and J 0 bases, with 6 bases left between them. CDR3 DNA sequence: TGTGCCAGCAGCTTTGGGGGTAGCAATCAGCCCCAGCATTTT. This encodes CASSFGGSNQPQHF.

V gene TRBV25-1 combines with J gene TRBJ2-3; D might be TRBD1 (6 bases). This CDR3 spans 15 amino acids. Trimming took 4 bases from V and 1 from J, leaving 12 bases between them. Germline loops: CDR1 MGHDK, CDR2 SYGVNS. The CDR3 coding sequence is TGTGCCAGCAGTGGATTCACAGGGCGCACAGATACGCAGTATTTT. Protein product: CASSGFTGRTDTQYF.

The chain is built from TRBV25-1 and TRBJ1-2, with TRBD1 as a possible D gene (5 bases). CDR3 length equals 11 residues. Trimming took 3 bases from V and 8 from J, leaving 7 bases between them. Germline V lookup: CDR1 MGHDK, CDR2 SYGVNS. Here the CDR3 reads CASSETEGYTF. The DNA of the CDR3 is TGTGCCAGCAGTGAGACAGAGGGCTACACCTTC.